Below, 2 T cell receptor beta chains from the same sample are listed, as sequenced in a study of blood T cell repertoires in COVID-19. Method: immunoSEQ multiplex PCR; TCRdb's copy keeps in-frame clones and lacks some. The sample shows about 65,000 clones, around four fifths of them seen only once. Sequencing was done on a sample of peripheral blood. The receptors were sampled from a human donor in a cohort sampled during active COVID-19.

The chain uses TRBV7-9 and TRBJ2-2, with unresolved D. Germline V gives CDR1 SEHNR, CDR2 FQNEAQ (reference sequence). The CDR3 runs 15 residues. The germline V and J ends were trimmed by 1 base and 7 bases, with 13 bases remaining between them. The CDR3, as DNA: TGTGCCAGCAGCTTAGAGTCCGGGTGGCTCGGGGAGCTGTTTTTT. Translating gives CASSLESGWLGELFF.

The chain is built from TRBV7-9 and TRBJ1-2; 7 nucleotides match TRBD1. The trim removed 5 bases at V and 3 bases at J, leaving 9 bases unmatched. The V gene's germline CDR1 is SEHNR and CDR2 FQNEAQ (reference sequence). The CDR3 is made up of 15 amino acids. For the CDR3, the DNA is TGTGCCAGCAGCGTGGGACAGTCCGTCGACTATGGCTACACCTTC. This sequence encodes CASSVGQSVDYGYTF.